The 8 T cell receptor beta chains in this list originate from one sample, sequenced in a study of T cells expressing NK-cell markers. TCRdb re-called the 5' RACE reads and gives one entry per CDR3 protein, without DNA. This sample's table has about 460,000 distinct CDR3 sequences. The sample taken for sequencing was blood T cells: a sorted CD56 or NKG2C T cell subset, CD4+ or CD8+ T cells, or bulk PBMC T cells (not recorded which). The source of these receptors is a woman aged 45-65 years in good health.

This chain's CDR3 is CASSYGRNTEAFF. The chain recombines TRBV6-9 with TRBJ1-1. The CDR3 extends over 13 amino acids. Per the germline V gene, CDR1 is MNHGY and CDR2 is SVAAGI.

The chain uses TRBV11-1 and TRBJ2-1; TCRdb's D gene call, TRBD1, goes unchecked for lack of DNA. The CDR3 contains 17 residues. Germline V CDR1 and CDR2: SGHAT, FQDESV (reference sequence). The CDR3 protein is CASSGRVGRGRHNEQFF.

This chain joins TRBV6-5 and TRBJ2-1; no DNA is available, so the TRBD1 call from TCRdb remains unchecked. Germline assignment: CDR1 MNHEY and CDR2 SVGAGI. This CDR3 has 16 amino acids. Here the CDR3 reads CASSYATGLVYNEQFF.

The CDR3 loop reads CASSQGLLATEQFF. The chain carries TRBV14 and TRBJ2-1. The length of the CDR3 is 14 residues. Per the germline V gene, CDR1 is SGHDN and CDR2 is FVKESK.

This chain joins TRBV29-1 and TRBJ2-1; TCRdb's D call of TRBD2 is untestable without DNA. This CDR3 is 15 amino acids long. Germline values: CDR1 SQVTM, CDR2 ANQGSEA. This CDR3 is CSVARREGLMNEQFF.

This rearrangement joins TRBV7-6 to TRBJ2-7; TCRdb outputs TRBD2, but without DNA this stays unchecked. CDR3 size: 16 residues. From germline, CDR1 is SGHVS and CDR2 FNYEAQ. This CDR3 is CASSLGGTSGNYEQYF.

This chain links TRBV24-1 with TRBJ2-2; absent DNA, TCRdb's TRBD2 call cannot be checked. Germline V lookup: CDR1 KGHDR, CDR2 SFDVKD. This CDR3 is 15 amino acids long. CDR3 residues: CATSDLPLGGGELFF.

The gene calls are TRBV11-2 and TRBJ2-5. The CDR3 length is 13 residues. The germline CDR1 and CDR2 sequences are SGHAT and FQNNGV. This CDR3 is CASSLDRIQAQYF. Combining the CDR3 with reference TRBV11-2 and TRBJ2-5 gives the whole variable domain EAGVAQSPRYKIIEKRQSVAFWCNPISGHATLYWYQQILGQGPKLLIQFQNNGVVDDSQLPKDRFSAERLKGVDSTLKIQPAKLEDSAVYLCASSLDRIQAQYFGPGTRLLVL.